The 15 T cell receptor beta chains presented below share a single source sample, sequenced in a study of siplizumab effects on memory and regulatory T cells. Sequencing was performed with immunoSEQ multiplex PCR; in TCRdb, only in-frame clones are kept and a portion is missing. The sample includes approximately 94,000 clones, 93% of them seen just once. Sequenced: CD8+ T cells sorted from blood. Source of these receptors: a human donor in good health.

The chain couples TRBV11-3 to TRBJ2-7; the D gene is possibly TRBD1 (5 bases). Trimming removed 1 base at V and 3 bases at J, with 13 bases between. Looked up from germline, CDR1 is SGHNT and CDR2 is YENEEA. This CDR3 has 15 amino acids. DNA of the CDR3: TGTGCCAGCAGCTTAGCCCAGGGAAGGGTCTACGAGCAGTACTTC. Translating it yields CASSLAQGRVYEQYF.

The rearrangement joins TRBV7-9 to TRBJ2-4; perhaps TRBD1 as D (5 bases). CDR1 is SEHNR, CDR2 FQNEAQ, per germline (reference sequence). This CDR3 has 15 residues. Deletions cut 4 bases from V and 1 base from J, with 11 bases between. CDR3 DNA: TGTGCCAGCAGCTCGGACATGGCGGCCAAAAACATTCAGTACTTC. Its translation is CASSSDMAAKNIQYF.

The chain combines TRBV27 with TRBJ2-5; 7 bases are shared with TRBD2. Per the germline V gene, CDR1 is MNHEY and CDR2 is SMNVEV (reference sequence). This CDR3 is built from 16 residues. V trimming: 4 bases; J trimming: 2 bases; junction bases outside the gene matches: 10. The CDR3 here is CASSYRLTSPQETQYF. In DNA, the CDR3 is TGTGCCAGCAGTTACCGCTTGACTAGCCCACAAGAGACCCAGTACTTC.

This chain links TRBV4-1 with TRBJ2-5; D assignment may be TRBD1 or TRBD2 (5 bases each). This CDR3 region has 17 residues. Germline loops: CDR1 MGHRA, CDR2 YSYEKL. V gave up 0 bases and J gave up 1 base, with 15 bases separating them. DNA of the CDR3: TGCGCCAGCAGCCAAGATAATACAGGAGGCCTCCAAGAGACCCAGTACTTC. It codes for CASSQDNTGGLQETQYF.

V usage is TRBV27 and J usage is TRBJ2-1; 8 nucleotides line up with TRBD1. This CDR3 contains 14 residues. Germline CDR1 reads MNHEY; CDR2 reads SMNVEV (reference sequence). V lost 6 bases and J lost 7; bases outside the gene matches: 8. The CDR3 here is CASSPTGGRNEQFF. CDR3 sequence (DNA): TGTGCCAGCAGCCCCACAGGGGGTCGGAATGAGCAGTTCTTC.

The chain joins TRBV7-2 to TRBJ1-1; D unclear. This CDR3 is built from 14 residues. Per the germline V gene, CDR1 is SGHTA and CDR2 is FQGNSA. Between the trimmed V and J ends, which lost 1 base and 4 bases, there was a span of 10 bases. In DNA, the CDR3 is TGTGCCAGCAGCTTAGGGCTGGGTATCACTGAAGCTTTCTTT. Encoded protein: CASSLGLGITEAFF.

The chain combines TRBV11-3 with TRBJ2-1; TRBD1 aligns across 10 bases. The CDR3 spans 17 residues. V shed 1 base, J shed 7 bases, and the junction held 10 bases outside the gene matches. The germline gives CDR1 SGHNT, CDR2 YENEEA. The CDR3 sequence is CASSLAPGQGWLNEQFF. In DNA, the CDR3 is TGTGCCAGCAGCTTAGCTCCGGGACAGGGGTGGTTAAATGAGCAGTTCTTC. The full variable domain, its missing parts supplied by reference TRBV11-3 and TRBJ2-1, is EAGVVQSPRYKIIEKKQPVAFWCNPISGHNTLYWYLQNLGQGPELLIRYENEEAVDDSQLPKDRFSAERLKGVDSTLKIQPAELGDSAVYLCASSLAPGQGWLNEQFFGPGTRLTVL.

This clone was picked up one time. This chain uses TRBV30 with TRBJ2-1; no clear D gene. The CDR3 covers 12 residues. V was trimmed by 5 bases and J by 4 bases, leaving 9 bases between them. Germline CDR1 reads GTSNPN; CDR2 reads SVGIG (reference sequence). Here the CDR3 reads CAWVSSYNEQFF. The CDR3 DNA reads as TGTGCCTGGGTCTCCAGTTACAATGAGCAGTTCTTC.

Turning to this clone: The same CDR3 arises from other DNA sequences in this sample as well. The chain couples TRBV11-3 to TRBJ2-7, with D perhaps TRBD1 (6 bases). The CDR3 has 15 amino acids. V was clipped by 6 bases and J by 2 bases, with 17 bases between them. Germline CDR1 is SGHNT and CDR2 is YENEEA. The CDR3 DNA is TGTGCCAGCAGTCACGCCGTGGACAGACCCTACGAGCAGTACTTC. It encodes CASSHAVDRPYEQYF.

The V gene is TRBV30, the J gene TRBJ2-7; possibly TRBD1 for D (6 bases). The CDR3 runs to 15 residues. V lost 0 bases and J 4 bases, leaving 16 bases between the germline ends. From germline, CDR1 is GTSNPN and CDR2 SVGIG (reference sequence). The CDR3 DNA is TGTGCCTGGAGTGTAGATTCCAGGGGAATTTACGAGCAGTACTTC. Protein sequence: CAWSVDSRGIYEQYF. Complete variable domain (other parts from reference TRBV30 and TRBJ2-7): SQTIHQWPATLVQPVGSPLSLECTVEGTSNPNLYWYRQAAGRGLQLLFYSVGIGQISSEVPQNLSASRPQDRQFILSSKKLLLSDSGFYLCAWSVDSRGIYEQYFGPGTRLTVT.

This clone was recorded once. The rearrangement links TRBV6-5 to TRBJ2-5; tentatively, D is TRBD1 (6 bases). The ends were cut back, 7 bases at V and 0 bases at J, with 15 bases in the middle. Germline CDR1 reads MNHEY; CDR2 reads SVGAGI. This CDR3 contains 15 residues. Written as DNA, the CDR3 is TGTGCCAGCAACGGACAGCACTTGTACCAAGAGACCCAGTACTTC. Translated, it gives CASNGQHLYQETQYF.

The chain joins TRBV7-9 to TRBJ2-3; maybe TRBD2 (5 bases). The CDR3 runs to 14 residues. V lost 1 base and J lost 2, with 7 bases in between. CDR1 is SEHNR and CDR2 is FQNEAQ in the germline V gene (reference sequence). The CDR3, as DNA: TGTGCCAGCAGCTTAGACCGGGACACAGATACGCAGTATTTT. As protein: CASSLDRDTDTQYF.

The chain uses TRBV10-3 and TRBJ1-3; 7 bases fit TRBD1. The germline gives CDR1 ENHRY, CDR2 SYGVKD. The junction had 11 bases not matched to a gene; V was cut back by 2 bases and J by 4 bases. CDR3 length: 17 amino acids. CDR3 protein: CAISEGNRGLRGNTIYF. In DNA, the CDR3 is TGTGCCATCAGTGAGGGGAACAGGGGTCTGAGGGGAAACACCATATATTTT.

The chain combines TRBV11-2 with TRBJ2-7, with 9 positions matching TRBD1. Germline V gene lookup returns CDR1 SGHAT and CDR2 FQNNGV. This CDR3 contains 14 residues. With V trimmed by 5 bases and J by 3 bases, 5 bases remained unmatched. Here the CDR3 reads CASSPGDRVYEQYF. Here the CDR3 DNA reads TGTGCCAGCAGCCCTGGGGACAGGGTCTACGAGCAGTACTTC.

The V and J genes are TRBV2 and TRBJ1-2; 7 nucleotides align to TRBD1. Germline V gives CDR1 SNHLY, CDR2 FYNNEI. The CDR3 is made up of 14 amino acids. With V trimmed by 4 bases and J by 8 bases, 10 bases remained unmatched. The DNA of the CDR3 is TGTGCCAGCAGTGCCTCGAGGGGGCATGACGGCTACACCTTC. Its protein is CASSASRGHDGYTF.